A single sample is the source of the 2 T cell receptor beta chains below, sequenced in a study of blood T cell repertoires in COVID-19. Profiling relied on immunoSEQ multiplex PCR, and the TCRdb table lists in-frame clones only, not all of them. The data contain about 220,000 clones, around 84% of them singletons. Source material: peripheral blood. These receptors all stem from a man younger than 40 with active or convalescent COVID-19.

V is TRBV7-2 and J is TRBJ1-5; 7 positions match TRBD1. CDR3 size: 16 residues. V dropped 1 base and J dropped 1; count of bases not matched to a gene: 4. From germline, CDR1 is SGHTA and CDR2 FQGNSA. This CDR3 reads CASSLVGTASNQPQHF. CDR3 sequence (DNA): TGTGCCAGCAGCTTAGTGGGGACAGCAAGCAATCAGCCCCAGCATTTT. Combining the CDR3 with reference TRBV7-2 and TRBJ1-5 gives the whole variable domain GAGVSQSPSNKVTEKGKDVELRCDPISGHTALYWYRQSLGQGLEFLIYFQGNSAPDKSGLPSDRFSAERTGGSVSTLTIQRTQQEDSAVYLCASSLVGTASNQPQHFGDGTRLSIL.

The CDR3 sequence is CASSHEGQGIYYGYTF. The DNA of the CDR3 is TGCGCCAGCAGCCACGAGGGACAGGGGATTTACTATGGCTACACCTTC. The rearrangement uses TRBV4-1 and TRBJ1-2, with TRBD1 matching 10 bases. V dropped 3 bases and J dropped 3; count of bases not matched to a gene: 7. There are 16 residues in the CDR3. The germline V gene has CDR1 MGHRA and CDR2 YSYEKL.